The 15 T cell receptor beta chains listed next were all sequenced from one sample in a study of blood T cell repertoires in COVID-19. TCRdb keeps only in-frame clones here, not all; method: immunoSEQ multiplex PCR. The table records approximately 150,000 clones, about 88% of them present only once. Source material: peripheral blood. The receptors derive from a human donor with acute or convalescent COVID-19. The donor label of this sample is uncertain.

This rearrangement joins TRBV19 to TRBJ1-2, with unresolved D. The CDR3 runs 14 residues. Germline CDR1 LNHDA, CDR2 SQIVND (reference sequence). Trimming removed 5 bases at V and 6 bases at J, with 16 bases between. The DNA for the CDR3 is TGTGCCAGTAGTCTCCTATCGACACCCAATGGCTACACCTTC. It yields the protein CASSLLSTPNGYTF.

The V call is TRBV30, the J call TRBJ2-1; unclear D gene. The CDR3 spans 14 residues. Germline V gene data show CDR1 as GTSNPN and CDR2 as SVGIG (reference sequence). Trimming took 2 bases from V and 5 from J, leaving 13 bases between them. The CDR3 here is CAWSQSEPHNEQFF. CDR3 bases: TGTGCCTGGAGTCAATCGGAGCCCCACAATGAGCAGTTCTTC.

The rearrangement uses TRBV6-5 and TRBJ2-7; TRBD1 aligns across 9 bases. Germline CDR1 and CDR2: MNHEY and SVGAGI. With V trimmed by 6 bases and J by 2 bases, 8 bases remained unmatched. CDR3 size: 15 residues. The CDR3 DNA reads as TGTGCCAGCAGAGCCGGGACAGGGTTAGCCTACGAGCAGTACTTC. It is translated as CASRAGTGLAYEQYF.

The CDR3, as DNA: TGCGCCAGCAGCCCGCGCGGACTAGCGGGCGGTTCCTACAATGAGCAGTTCTTC. It is translated as CASSPRGLAGGSYNEQFF. V is TRBV5-1 and J is TRBJ2-1, with TRBD2 identical over 11 bases. With 4 bases clipped from V and 1 base from J, the junction kept 10 bases outside the gene matches. The germline CDR1 and CDR2 sequences are SGHRS and YFSETQ. The CDR3 totals 18 residues.

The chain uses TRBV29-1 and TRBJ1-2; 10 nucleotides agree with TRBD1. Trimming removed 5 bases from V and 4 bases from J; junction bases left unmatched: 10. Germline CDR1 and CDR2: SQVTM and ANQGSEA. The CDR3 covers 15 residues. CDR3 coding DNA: TGCAGCGTTACCGGGACAGGGGCCCTCCTCTATGGCTACACCTTC. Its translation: CSVTGTGALLYGYTF.

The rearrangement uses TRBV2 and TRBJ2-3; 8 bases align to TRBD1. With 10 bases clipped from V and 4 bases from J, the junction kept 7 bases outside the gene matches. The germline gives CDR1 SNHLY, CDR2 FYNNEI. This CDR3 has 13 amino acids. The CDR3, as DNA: TGTGCCACCATGAGGACAGGGTCAGATACGCAGTATTTT. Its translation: CATMRTGSDTQYF.

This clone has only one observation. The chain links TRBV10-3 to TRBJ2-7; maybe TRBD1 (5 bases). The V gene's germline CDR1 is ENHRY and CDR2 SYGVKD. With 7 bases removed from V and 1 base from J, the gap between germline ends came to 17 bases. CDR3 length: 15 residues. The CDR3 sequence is CAIKGGRVSSYEQYF. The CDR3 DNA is TGTGCCATCAAGGGCGGCAGGGTCTCTTCCTACGAGCAGTACTTC.

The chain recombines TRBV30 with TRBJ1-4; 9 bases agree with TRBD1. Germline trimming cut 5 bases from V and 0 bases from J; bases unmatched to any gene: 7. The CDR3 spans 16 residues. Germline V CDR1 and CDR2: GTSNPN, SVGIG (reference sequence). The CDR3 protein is CAWGGTGHTTNEKLFF. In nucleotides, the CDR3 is TGTGCCTGGGGCGGGACAGGGCATACAACTAATGAAAAACTGTTTTTT. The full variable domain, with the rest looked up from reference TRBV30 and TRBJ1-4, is SQTIHQWPATLVQPVGSPLSLECTVEGTSNPNLYWYRQAAGRGLQLLFYSVGIGQISSEVPQNLSASRPQDRQFILSSKKLLLSDSGFYLCAWGGTGHTTNEKLFFGSGTQLSVL.

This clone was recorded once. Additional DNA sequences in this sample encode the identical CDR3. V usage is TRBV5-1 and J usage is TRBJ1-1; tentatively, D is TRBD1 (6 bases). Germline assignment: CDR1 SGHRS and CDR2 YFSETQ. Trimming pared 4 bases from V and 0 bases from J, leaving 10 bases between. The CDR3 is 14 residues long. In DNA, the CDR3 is TGCGCCAGCAGCCCGGACAGATTGAACACTGAAGCTTTCTTT. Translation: CASSPDRLNTEAFF.

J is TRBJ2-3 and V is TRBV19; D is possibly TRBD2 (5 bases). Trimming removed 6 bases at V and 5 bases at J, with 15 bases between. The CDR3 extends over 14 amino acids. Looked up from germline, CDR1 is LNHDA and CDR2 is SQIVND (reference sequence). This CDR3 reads CASRNRGKVDTQYF. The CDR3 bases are TGTGCCAGTAGGAATCGGGGAAAGGTAGATACGCAGTATTTT.

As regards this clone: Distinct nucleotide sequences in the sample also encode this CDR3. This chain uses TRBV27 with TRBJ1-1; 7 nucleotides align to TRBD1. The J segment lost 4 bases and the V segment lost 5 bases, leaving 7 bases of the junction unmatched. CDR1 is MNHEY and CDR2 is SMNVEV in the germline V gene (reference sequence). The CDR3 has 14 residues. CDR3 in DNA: TGTGCCAGCAGTGCCAGACAGGGCATCACTGAAGCTTTCTTT. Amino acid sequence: CASSARQGITEAFF.

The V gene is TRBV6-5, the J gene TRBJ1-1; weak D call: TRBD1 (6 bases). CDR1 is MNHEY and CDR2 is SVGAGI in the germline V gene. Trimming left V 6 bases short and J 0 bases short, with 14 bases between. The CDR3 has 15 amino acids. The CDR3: CASRVIRGLNTEAFF. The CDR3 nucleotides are TGTGCCAGCAGGGTGATCAGGGGCCTGAACACTGAAGCTTTCTTT.

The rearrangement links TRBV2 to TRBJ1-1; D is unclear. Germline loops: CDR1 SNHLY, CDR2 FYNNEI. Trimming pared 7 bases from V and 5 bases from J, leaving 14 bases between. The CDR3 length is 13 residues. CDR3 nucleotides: TGTGCCAGCACCGAGGGCATCGGGACTGAAGCTTTCTTT. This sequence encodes CASTEGIGTEAFF. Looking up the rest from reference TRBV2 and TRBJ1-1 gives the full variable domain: EPEVTQTPSHQVTQMGQEVILRCVPISNHLYFYWYRQILGQKVEFLVSFYNNEISEKSEIFDDQFSVERPDGSNFTLKIRSTKLEDSAMYFCASTEGIGTEAFFGQGTRLTVV.

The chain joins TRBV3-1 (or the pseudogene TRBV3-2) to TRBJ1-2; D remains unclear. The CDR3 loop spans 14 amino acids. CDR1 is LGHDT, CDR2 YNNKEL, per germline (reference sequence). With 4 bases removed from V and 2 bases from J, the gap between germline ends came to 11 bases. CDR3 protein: CASSLDLKNYGYTF. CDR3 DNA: TGTGCCAGCAGCCTAGATTTAAAAAACTATGGCTACACCTTC.

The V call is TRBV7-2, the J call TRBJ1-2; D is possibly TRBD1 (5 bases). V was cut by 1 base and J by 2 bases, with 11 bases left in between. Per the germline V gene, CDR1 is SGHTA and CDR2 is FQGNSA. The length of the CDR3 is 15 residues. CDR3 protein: CASSLGQGWNYGYTF. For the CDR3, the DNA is TGTGCCAGCAGCTTAGGGCAGGGCTGGAACTATGGCTACACCTTC. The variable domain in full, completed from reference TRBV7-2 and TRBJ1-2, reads GAGVSQSPSNKVTEKGKDVELRCDPISGHTALYWYRQSLGQGLEFLIYFQGNSAPDKSGLPSDRFSAERTGGSVSTLTIQRTQQEDSAVYLCASSLGQGWNYGYTFGSGTRLTVV.